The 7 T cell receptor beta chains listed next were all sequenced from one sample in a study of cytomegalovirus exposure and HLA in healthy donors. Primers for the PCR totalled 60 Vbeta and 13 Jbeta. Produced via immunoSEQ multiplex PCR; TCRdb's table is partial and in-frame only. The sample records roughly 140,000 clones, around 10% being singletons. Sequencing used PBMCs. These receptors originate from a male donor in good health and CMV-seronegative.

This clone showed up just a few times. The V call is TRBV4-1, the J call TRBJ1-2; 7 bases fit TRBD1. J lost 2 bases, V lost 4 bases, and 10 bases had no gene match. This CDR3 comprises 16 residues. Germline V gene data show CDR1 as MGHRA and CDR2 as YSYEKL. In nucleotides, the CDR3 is TGCGCCAGCAGCCGGACCGAGACAGGGCTCAACTATGGCTACACCTTC. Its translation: CASSRTETGLNYGYTF.

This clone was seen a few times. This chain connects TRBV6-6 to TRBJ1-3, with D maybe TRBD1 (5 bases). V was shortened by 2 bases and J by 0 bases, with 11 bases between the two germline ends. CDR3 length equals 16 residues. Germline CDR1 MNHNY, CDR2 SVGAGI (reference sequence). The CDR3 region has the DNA TGTGCCAGCAGTTACGGGGTACAGGCCTCTGGAAACACCATATATTTT. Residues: CASSYGVQASGNTIYF.

The CDR3 nucleotides read TGCAGCGTCTCCGTAGGGGTGCAGGGCAGGGCACCCCTCCACTTT. The encoded protein is CSVSVGVQGRAPLHF. This sequence joins TRBV29-1 and TRBJ1-6; a possible D gene is TRBD1 (5 bases). The length of the CDR3 is 15 residues. Germline V gene sequence: CDR1 SQVTM, CDR2 ANQGSEA. Trimming shortened V by 6 bases and J by 11 bases, and 23 bases separated the two germline ends. The entire variable domain, with the rest obtained from reference TRBV29-1 and TRBJ1-6, is as follows: SAVISQKPSRDICQRGTSLTIQCQVDSQVTMMFWYRQQPGQSLTLIATANQGSEATYESGFVIDKFPISRPNLTFSTLTVSNMSPEDSSIYLCSVSVGVQGRAPLHFGNGTRLTVT.

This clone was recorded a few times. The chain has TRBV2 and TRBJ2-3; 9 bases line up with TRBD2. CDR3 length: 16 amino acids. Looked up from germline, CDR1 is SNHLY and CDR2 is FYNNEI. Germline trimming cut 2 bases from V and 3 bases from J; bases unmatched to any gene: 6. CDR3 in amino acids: CASSEYRRGGTDTQYF. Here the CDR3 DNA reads TGTGCCAGCAGTGAATATCGGCGGGGGGGGACAGATACGCAGTATTTT.

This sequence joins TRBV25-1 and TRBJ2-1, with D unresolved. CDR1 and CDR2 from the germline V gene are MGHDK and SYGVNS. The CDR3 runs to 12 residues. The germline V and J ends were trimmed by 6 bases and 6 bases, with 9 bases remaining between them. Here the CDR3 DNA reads TGTGCCAGCAGCCAAGTAGTCAATGAGCAGTTCTTC. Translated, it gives CASSQVVNEQFF.

The CDR3 bases are TGTGCCAGCAGCTCTCATGGAGGCGGGGCGGCCCTCTCTGGGGCCAACGTCCTGACTTTC. This sequence encodes CASSSHGGGAALSGANVLTF. The chain uses TRBV7-3 and TRBJ2-6; tentative D call: TRBD2 (6 bases). The V end was cut by 4 bases, the J end by 0 bases, with 22 bases between. CDR3 length equals 20 residues. From germline, CDR1 is SGHTA and CDR2 FQGTGA.

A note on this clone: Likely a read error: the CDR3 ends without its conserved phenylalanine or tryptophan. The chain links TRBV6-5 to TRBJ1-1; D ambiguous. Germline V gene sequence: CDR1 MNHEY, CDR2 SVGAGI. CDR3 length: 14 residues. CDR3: CASSYSVMKTEAFL. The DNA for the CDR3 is TGTGCCAGCAGTTACTCAGTGATGAAAACTGAAGCTTTCTTG.